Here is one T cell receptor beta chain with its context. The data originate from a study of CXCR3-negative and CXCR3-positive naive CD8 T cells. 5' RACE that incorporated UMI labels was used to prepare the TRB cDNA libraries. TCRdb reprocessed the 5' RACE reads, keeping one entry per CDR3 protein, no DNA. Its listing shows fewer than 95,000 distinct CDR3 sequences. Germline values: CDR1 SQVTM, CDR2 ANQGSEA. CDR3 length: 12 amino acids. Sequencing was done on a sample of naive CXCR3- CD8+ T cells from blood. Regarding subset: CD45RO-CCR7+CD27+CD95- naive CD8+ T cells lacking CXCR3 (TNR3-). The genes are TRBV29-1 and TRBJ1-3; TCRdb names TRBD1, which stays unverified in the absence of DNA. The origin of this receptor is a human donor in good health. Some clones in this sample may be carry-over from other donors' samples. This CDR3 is CSVQGAGNTIYF.